This TCR beta chain was identified during a study of control samples from healthy donors and cancer patients. Sequenced by immunoSEQ multiplex PCR; TCRdb stores in-frame clones only, minus some. This repertoire shows under 200,000 clones, roughly 94% found once; its top ten account for 13% to 15%. Between the trimmed V and J ends, which lost 8 bases and 3 bases, there was a span of 7 bases. Looked up from germline, CDR1 is LNHDA and CDR2 is SQIVND (reference sequence). CDR3 length: 11 residues. The rearrangement links TRBV19 to TRBJ1-1; D call uncertain. This sequence was found in a man aged 55 to 69 with colorectal cancer. The sequencing input was PBMCs. CDR3 residues: CASGQDTEAFF. The DNA of the CDR3 is TGTGCCAGTGGGCAAGACACTGAAGCTTTCTTT.